This T cell receptor beta chain was observed in a study of blood T cell repertoires in COVID-19. Study in general: PBMCs, B-cell-depleted T cells, or T cells were the source of the cDNA or gDNA that made up the material.

This clone is a singleton in its sample. Germline CDR1 is LNHDA and CDR2 is SQIVND (reference sequence). The CDR3 is 16 amino acids. The ends were cut back, 6 bases at V and 0 bases at J, with 17 bases in the middle. Assay used: immunoSEQ multiplex PCR; TCRdb lists only in-frame clones, some missing. The data show approximately 76,000 clones, around 85% seen once. The chain combines TRBV19 with TRBJ1-1, with a tentative D call TRBD1 (5 bases). Sequencing was done on a sample of peripheral blood. This clonotype was sampled from a woman older than 75 with active or convalescent COVID-19. The CDR3 here is CASSPFMAGVNTEAFF. As DNA, the CDR3 is TGTGCCAGTAGCCCCTTTATGGCGGGGGTGAACACTGAAGCTTTCTTT.